These 22 T cell receptor beta chains came from one sample sequenced in a study of CD8+ T cells in alopecia areata. The authors extracted RNA and reverse transcribed it into cDNA as the sequencing template. Sequencing used immunoSEQ multiplex PCR; TCRdb keeps in-frame clones, though not all of them. The table lists about 120,000 clones, around 50% of them singletons. Sequencing was performed on NKG2D-low CD8+ T cells sorted from blood. Source of these receptors: a human donor with alopecia areata.

Remarks on this clone: Other DNA sequences in the same sample also yield this CDR3. The rearrangement uses TRBV2 and TRBJ1-2; no clear D gene. Trimming shortened V by 6 bases and J by 5 bases, and 4 bases separated the two germline ends. This CDR3 region has 10 residues. CDR1 and CDR2 (germline): SNHLY, FYNNEI. The chain's CDR3 is CASRSYGYTF. In DNA, the CDR3 is TGTGCCAGCAGGTCGTATGGCTACACCTTC.

The chain uses TRBV30 and TRBJ2-1, with 7 bases lining up with TRBD2. Losses at the gene ends were 0 bases for V and 10 bases for J; bases not matched to a gene: 12. The CDR3 length is 15 residues. Germline V gives CDR1 GTSNPN, CDR2 SVGIG (reference sequence). Written as DNA, the CDR3 is TGTGCCTGGAGTGTCGGAGCGGGGAGCGTCCTCGAGCAGTTCTTC. Translating gives CAWSVGAGSVLEQFF. Based on the CDR3 plus reference TRBV30 and TRBJ2-1, the full variable domain is SQTIHQWPATLVQPVGSPLSLECTVEGTSNPNLYWYRQAAGRGLQLLFYSVGIGQISSEVPQNLSASRPQDRQFILSSKKLLLSDSGFYLCAWSVGAGSVLEQFFGPGTRLTVL.

The chain uses TRBV30 and TRBJ2-1, with D unresolved. The CDR3 is 9 amino acids. The V end was cut by 4 bases, the J end by 9 bases, with 4 bases between. Looked up from germline, CDR1 is GTSNPN and CDR2 is SVGIG (reference sequence). CDR3: CAWTSEQFF. As DNA, the CDR3 is TGTGCCTGGACAAGTGAGCAGTTCTTC.

This chain joins TRBV30 and TRBJ2-7; tentative D call: TRBD1 (5 bases). V gave up 2 bases and J gave up 0 bases, with 8 bases separating them. This CDR3 has 13 residues. Germline V gives CDR1 GTSNPN, CDR2 SVGIG (reference sequence). In nucleotides, the CDR3 is TGTGCCTGGAGTAGCGACAGCTCCTACGAGCAGTACTTC. Its translation: CAWSSDSSYEQYF.

J is TRBJ2-5 and V is TRBV29-1; 14 nucleotides match TRBD2. V lost 5 bases to trimming and J lost 1 base; unmatched junction nucleotides: 3. CDR3 length: 15 amino acids. Germline CDR1 SQVTM, CDR2 ANQGSEA. CDR3 in DNA: TGCAGCGTTTGGACTAGCGGGGGGCCCCAAGAGACCCAGTACTTC. It yields the protein CSVWTSGGPQETQYF.

The chain couples TRBV5-6 to TRBJ2-7; D is tentatively TRBD1 or TRBD2 (5 bases each). The V gene's germline CDR1 is SGHDT and CDR2 YYEEEE. This CDR3 region has 14 residues. V was pared by 0 bases and J by 1 base, with 8 bases between. CDR3 nucleotides: TGTGCCAGCAGCTTGGGGGACGGTTCCTACGAGCAGTACTTC. Translation gives CASSLGDGSYEQYF.

This clone was found a few times. The rearrangement links TRBV11-2 to TRBJ2-2; possible D gene TRBD2, 6 bases. V lost 8 bases and J 6 bases, leaving 10 bases between the germline ends. CDR3 length: 12 amino acids. The germline CDR1 and CDR2 sequences are SGHAT and FQNNGV. This chain's CDR3 is CASGTGAGELFF. The CDR3 DNA follows: TGTGCCAGCGGCACGGGGGCCGGGGAGCTGTTTTTT.

The CDR3 loop reads CSVVGEIDTQYF. CDR3 nucleotide sequence: TGCAGCGTTGTTGGGGAAATAGATACGCAGTATTTT. The chain joins TRBV29-1 to TRBJ2-3, with D hard to call. V was trimmed by 4 bases and J by 5 bases, leaving 10 bases between them. The CDR3 is 12 residues long. Germline lookup yields CDR1 SQVTM and CDR2 ANQGSEA.

The gene calls are TRBV9 and TRBJ1-6; no definite D call. V was pared by 1 base and J by 10 bases, with 9 bases between. The length of the CDR3 is 13 residues. CDR1 is SGDLS, CDR2 YYNGEE, per germline. The CDR3 region has the DNA TGTGCCAGCAGCGTATCGCGACTCTCACCCCTCCACTTT. It encodes CASSVSRLSPLHF.

This sequence joins TRBV5-6 and TRBJ1-5; maybe TRBD1 (6 bases). Trimming left V 0 bases short and J 4 bases short, with 11 bases between. The CDR3 covers 15 residues. CDR1 SGHDT and CDR2 YYEEEE come from the germline V gene. CDR3 loop: CASSLGTGANQPQHF. In DNA, the CDR3 is TGTGCCAGCAGCTTGGGTACGGGGGCAAATCAGCCCCAGCATTTT.

This clone appeared a few times. The rearrangement links TRBV7-9 to TRBJ2-3, with a weak D call TRBD1 (6 bases). Trimming stripped 7 bases from V and 5 bases from J, with 19 bases between. This CDR3 is 15 amino acids long. The germline gives CDR1 SEHNR, CDR2 FQNEAQ (reference sequence). CDR3 amino acids: CASIADSDEVDTQYF. The CDR3 nucleotides read TGTGCCAGCATCGCGGACAGCGACGAAGTAGATACGCAGTATTTT. The variable domain in full, completed from reference TRBV7-9 and TRBJ2-3, reads DTGVSQNPRHKITKRGQNVTFRCDPISEHNRLYWYRQTLGQGPEFLTYFQNEAQLEKSRLLSDRFSAERPKGSFSTLEIQRTEQGDSAMYLCASIADSDEVDTQYFGPGTRLTVL.

There are a few counts of this clone. This chain joins TRBV13 and TRBJ2-5, with D possibly being TRBD1 or TRBD2 (5 bases each). This CDR3 has 15 residues. The V gene's germline CDR1 is PRHDT and CDR2 FYEKMQ (reference sequence). Between the trimmed V and J ends, which lost 3 bases and 4 bases, there was a span of 15 bases. Here the CDR3 reads CASSFKDLGTETQYF. For the CDR3, the DNA is TGTGCCAGCAGCTTCAAAGACCTGGGGACAGAGACCCAGTACTTC.

This chain connects TRBV5-1 to TRBJ2-7; D is unresolved. Trimming took 0 bases from V and 2 from J, leaving 9 bases between them. The CDR3 extends over 14 amino acids. Germline V lookup: CDR1 SGHRS, CDR2 YFSETQ. This CDR3 reads CASSLVGGTYEQYF. CDR3 nucleotides: TGCGCCAGCAGCTTGGTCGGCGGTACCTACGAGCAGTACTTC.

The rearrangement joins TRBV30 to TRBJ2-5; 7 nucleotides match TRBD2. This CDR3 has 12 residues. Germline CDR1 GTSNPN, CDR2 SVGIG (reference sequence). Germline trimming cut 5 bases from V and 0 bases from J; bases unmatched to any gene: 0. The CDR3 region is CAWAGDQETQYF. In DNA form, the CDR3 reads TGTGCCTGGGCGGGGGACCAAGAGACCCAGTACTTC.

There are a few counts of this clone. The V gene is TRBV29-1, the J gene TRBJ2-1, with D possibly being TRBD2 (6 bases). V lost 3 bases and J 2 bases, leaving 8 bases between the germline ends. Germline V gene sequence: CDR1 SQVTM, CDR2 ANQGSEA. This CDR3 contains 13 residues. CDR3 bases: TGCAGCGTTGAGGGGACTGCCTACAATGAGCAGTTCTTC. Amino acid sequence: CSVEGTAYNEQFF.

The V call is TRBV11-2, the J call TRBJ1-5; the D gene is possibly TRBD1 (5 bases). The germline V gene encodes CDR1 SGHAT and CDR2 FQNNGV. CDR3 size: 14 residues. Trimming pared 6 bases from V and 0 bases from J, leaving 9 bases between. The CDR3 loop reads CASSPGYSNQPQHF. The CDR3 DNA follows: TGTGCCAGCAGTCCAGGGTATAGCAATCAGCCCCAGCATTTT.

This clone has just a few counts. This CDR3 reads CSVAGGSHYEQYF. The CDR3 DNA reads as TGCAGCGTTGCGGGGGGATCCCACTACGAGCAGTACTTC. This rearrangement joins TRBV29-1 to TRBJ2-7, with 7 bases identical to TRBD2. The CDR3 is 13 amino acids. Trimming removed 4 bases from V and 3 bases from J; junction bases left unmatched: 6. CDR1 and CDR2 (germline): SQVTM, ANQGSEA.

This clone was seen once. This chain links TRBV7-8 with TRBJ2-5; a possible D gene is TRBD1 (5 bases). With 3 bases removed from V and 4 bases from J, the gap between germline ends came to 15 bases. Germline-derived CDR1 and CDR2 are SGHVS and FQNEAQ. The CDR3 is 15 amino acids. The CDR3 sequence: CASSFGRAAGETQYF. In DNA, the CDR3 is TGTGCCAGCAGCTTCGGCAGGGCGGCAGGAGAGACCCAGTACTTC.

V and J are TRBV23-1 and TRBJ1-1; D unclear. TRBV23-1 is filed as an ORF, its function uncertain. V was cut by 5 bases and J by 0 bases, with 13 bases left in between. The CDR3 is 15 residues long. The CDR3, as DNA: TGCGCCAGCAGTAACCATTTCACAGTGAACACTGAAGCTTTCTTT. Protein sequence: CASSNHFTVNTEAFF.

On this clone itself: Other nucleotide sequences in the sample specify the same CDR3. The rearrangement joins TRBV11-2 to TRBJ2-7; TRBD1 agrees at 7 bases. Germline V gene data show CDR1 as SGHAT and CDR2 as FQNNGV. This CDR3 has 13 residues. J was trimmed by 2 bases and V by 3 bases; bases with no gene match: 1. The CDR3 loop reads CASSLGQTYEQYF. CDR3 sequence (DNA): TGTGCCAGCAGCTTGGGACAGACCTACGAGCAGTACTTC.

This clone was detected a few times. The sample has other DNA sequences that encode this CDR3 too. This chain joins TRBV29-1 and TRBJ2-1, with 8 nucleotides matching TRBD2. The CDR3 length is 12 residues. The V gene's germline CDR1 is SQVTM and CDR2 ANQGSEA. The junction had 4 bases not matched to a gene; V was cut back by 6 bases and J by 6 bases. CDR3 bases: TGCAGCGTCACTAGCGGCAGCAATGAGCAGTTCTTC. It yields the protein CSVTSGSNEQFF.

This clone appeared a few times. The CDR3: CASSSKVFPEETQYF. CDR3 coding DNA: TGTGCCAGCAGCTCCAAAGTCTTCCCCGAAGAGACCCAGTACTTC. The J gene is TRBJ2-5, the V gene TRBV5-4; no definite D call. The ends were cut back, 3 bases at V and 3 bases at J, with 15 bases in the middle. Germline CDR1 reads SGHNT; CDR2 reads YYREEE (reference sequence). CDR3 length: 15 residues.